The next 20 T cell receptor beta chains were all read from a single sample in a study of low-dose radiotherapy and immunotherapy resistance in tumors. TRAV- and TRBV-specific primers primed first-strand cDNA, covering alpha and beta chains. Using a constant-region primer together with a V-primer adapter, TCRs were subjected to around 20 PCR cycles of amplification. One entry per CDR3 protein, called by TCRdb with MiXCR from the reads. Of more than 70,000 distinct CDR3 sequences listed, roughly 19% are singletons. The time point here: after trial treatment. The treatment denotes: LDRT plus nivolumab, ipilimumab, low-dose cyclophosphamide and aspirin (RACIN trial). The material sequenced was PBMCs, taken after low-dose radiotherapy plus immunotherapy. The receptors were sampled from a female donor with ovarian cancer.

The rearrangement links TRBV20-1 to TRBJ2-3; D may correspond to TRBD1 or TRBD2 (5 bases each). There are 13 residues in the CDR3. Germline CDR1 DFQATT, CDR2 SNEGSKA (reference sequence). Between the trimmed V and J ends, which lost 3 bases and 4 bases, there was a span of 11 bases. CDR3 DNA sequence: TGCAGTGCTAGGGGGGAAGGTTCAGATACGCAGTATTTT. It yields the protein CSARGEGSDTQYF.

This clonotype was found many times. The chain has TRBV30 and TRBJ2-7; 7 bases are shared with TRBD1. This CDR3 is built from 13 residues. Germline loops: CDR1 GTSNPN, CDR2 SVGIG (reference sequence). The V and J ends lost 3 bases and 4 bases, in that order; junction bases with no gene match: 6. For the CDR3, the DNA is TGTGCCTGGAGCGACAGGGTTGTTTACGAGCAGTACTTC. Translating gives CAWSDRVVYEQYF.

V usage is TRBV5-8 and J usage is TRBJ2-7; 7 positions match TRBD2. Trimming removed 4 bases from V and 7 bases from J; junction bases left unmatched: 14. Looked up from germline, CDR1 is SGHTS and CDR2 is YDEGEE. The CDR3 is made up of 15 amino acids. This CDR3 reads CASSRRGAGVFEQYF. CDR3 DNA: TGTGCCAGCAGCCGCCGTGGGGCGGGAGTTTTTGAGCAGTACTTC.

This clonotype was observed at least ten times. The rearrangement links TRBV29-1 to TRBJ2-5; TRBD2 is a possible D gene (6 bases). Germline lookup yields CDR1 SQVTM and CDR2 ANQGSEA. There are 14 residues in the CDR3. V was clipped by 8 bases and J by 0 bases, with 16 bases between them. CDR3: CSMGSGMYQETQYF. The CDR3 DNA is TGCAGCATGGGTAGCGGAATGTACCAAGAGACCCAGTACTTC.

This clonotype was recorded many times. The V call is TRBV10-3, the J call TRBJ2-3; no firm D call. Germline lookup yields CDR1 ENHRY and CDR2 SYGVKD. The CDR3 spans 13 residues. Trimming cost V 7 bases and J 1 base, with 9 bases left between them. CDR3 amino acids: CAIKDIRTDTQYF. CDR3 bases: TGTGCCATCAAAGACATCCGCACAGATACGCAGTATTTT.

This clonotype was seen many times. In DNA form, the CDR3 reads TGTGCCAGCAGCCCGCAGGGATGGCGCTCTGGGGCCAACGTCCTGACTTTC. Residues: CASSPQGWRSGANVLTF. V is TRBV3-1 and J is TRBJ2-6, with a possible D match to TRBD1 (5 bases). CDR3 length: 17 amino acids. The V gene lost 4 bases and the J gene lost 0 bases, with 13 bases spanning the gap. Germline loops: CDR1 LGHDT, CDR2 YNNKEL (reference sequence).

This clonotype was seen at least ten times. The chain combines TRBV29-1 with TRBJ1-2, with D maybe TRBD1 (5 bases). The CDR3 has 15 amino acids. The germline gives CDR1 SQVTM, CDR2 ANQGSEA. The V gene lost 3 bases and the J gene lost 4 bases, with 18 bases spanning the gap. The CDR3 loop is CSVEGDGRNAYGYTF. As DNA, the CDR3 is TGCAGCGTTGAGGGGGACGGACGAAATGCCTATGGCTACACCTTC.

Many counts were recorded for this clonotype. It is likely a read error: a sequence one base away is far more abundant. The chain employs TRBV6-2 or TRBV6-3 and TRBJ2-1; the D gene is possibly TRBD2 (6 bases). Germline CDR1 and CDR2: MNHEY and SVGEGT. The CDR3 runs 14 residues. V was clipped by 7 bases and J by 10 bases, with 20 bases between them. This chain's CDR3 is CASTPLGRGYEQFF. DNA for the CDR3: TGTGCCAGCACTCCCCTTGGGCGGGGCTACGAGCAGTTCTTC.

This clonotype has a count of ten or more. The chain recombines TRBV27 with TRBJ2-2; D call uncertain. Germline V CDR1 and CDR2: MNHEY, SMNVEV (reference sequence). The CDR3 extends over 13 amino acids. The V gene lost 4 bases and the J gene lost 8 bases, with 11 bases spanning the gap. The CDR3 here is CASSSFSLGELFF. CDR3 DNA sequence: TGTGCCAGCAGTTCGTTTTCACTGGGGGAGCTGTTTTTT.

Turning to this clonotype: The CDR3 end shows no conserved phenylalanine or tryptophan, and so a read error is likely. The DNA is left out, because the CDR3 cannot be placed on it with certainty; the CDR3 is given as TCRdb lists it. The chain uses TRBV5-4 and TRBJ2-5; the listed D gene, TRBD2, was not tested against the DNA. Inclusive of both ends, the CDR3 amounts to 8 amino acids. In germline, CDR1 is SGHNT, CDR2 YYREEE (reference sequence). The CDR3 loop is CASSFRAG.

The chain combines TRBV6-2 or TRBV6-3 with TRBJ2-2; the D call may be TRBD1 or TRBD2 (5 bases each). V lost 8 bases and J lost 2, with 12 bases in between. This CDR3 is 14 amino acids long. Germline CDR1 MNHEY, CDR2 SVGEGT. The CDR3 DNA is TGTGCCAGCCGAGGGGCATTCAACACCGGGGAGCTGTTTTTT. As protein: CASRGAFNTGELFF.

This chain links TRBV5-1 with TRBJ1-2; no clear D. Trimming took 2 bases from V and 5 from J, leaving 13 bases between them. The CDR3 has 14 amino acids. The germline gives CDR1 SGHRS, CDR2 YFSETQ. The CDR3 loop reads CASSFSADGYGYTF. In nucleotides, the CDR3 is TGCGCCAGCAGCTTTTCGGCCGACGGATATGGCTACACCTTC.

This clonotype was detected many times. The chain employs TRBV4-2 and TRBJ2-2, with 13 bases matching TRBD2. The CDR3 runs 17 residues. Germline-derived CDR1 and CDR2 are LGHNA and YNFKEQ. V gave up 4 bases and J gave up 4 bases; unmatched junction bases: 6. CDR3 residues: CASSLGLAGVATGELFF. In DNA form, the CDR3 reads TGTGCCAGCAGCCTTGGACTAGCGGGGGTAGCCACCGGGGAGCTGTTTTTT.

The table lists this clonotype with a few counts. The chain has TRBV30 and TRBJ1-5; 7 nucleotides align to TRBD1. The V gene's germline CDR1 is GTSNPN and CDR2 SVGIG (reference sequence). This CDR3 spans 16 amino acids. V lost 0 bases, J lost 3 bases, and 8 bases stayed unmatched. The CDR3 loop reads CAWSVRGGTANQPQHF. In nucleotides, the CDR3 is TGTGCCTGGAGTGTACGGGGCGGGACAGCCAATCAGCCCCAGCATTTT. Drawing the rest from reference TRBV30 and TRBJ1-5, the complete variable domain is SQTIHQWPATLVQPVGSPLSLECTVEGTSNPNLYWYRQAAGRGLQLLFYSVGIGQISSEVPQNLSASRPQDRQFILSSKKLLLSDSGFYLCAWSVRGGTANQPQHFGDGTRLSIL.

In the case of this clonotype: A read error is likely here: a far larger clone is one base away. The rearrangement links TRBV6-5 to TRBJ2-1; D ambiguous. There are 14 residues in the CDR3. Germline CDR1 reads MNHEY; CDR2 reads SVGAGI. CDR3 amino acids: CASSRITNYNEHFF. The DNA of the CDR3 is TGTGCCAGCAGCCGCATCACGAACTACAATGAGCATTTCTTC.

This clonotype was counted between two and nine times. A read error may be the cause here, since a much bigger clone is one base away. The chain couples TRBV2 to TRBJ2-6, with a weak D call TRBD2 (5 bases). The CDR3 extends over 14 amino acids. Germline assignment: CDR1 SNHLY and CDR2 FYNNEI. The CDR3 sequence is CASSVGSGVNVLTF. The CDR3 region has the DNA TGTGCCAGCAGTGTGGGGTCCGGGGTCAACGTCCTGACTTTC.

The chain is built from TRBV5-1 and TRBJ2-1, with TRBD2 matching over 10 bases. The CDR3 runs to 14 residues. CDR1 is SGHRS and CDR2 is YFSETQ in the germline V gene. V dropped 1 base and J dropped 10; count of bases not matched to a gene: 5. DNA for the CDR3: TGCGCCAGCAGCTTGACCACTAGCGGGACCGAGCAGTTCTTC. Residues: CASSLTTSGTEQFF. The full variable domain, completed using reference TRBV5-1 and TRBJ2-1, is KAGVTQTPRYLIKTRGQQVTLSCSPISGHRSVSWYQQTPGQGLQFLFEYFSETQRNKGNFPGRFSGRQFSNSRSEMNVSTLELGDSALYLCASSLTTSGTEQFFGPGTRLTVL.

This clonotype has ten or more counts. The chain couples TRBV19 to TRBJ1-2; D may be TRBD1 (5 bases). The CDR3 is 14 amino acids. V lost 3 bases and J 5 bases, leaving 13 bases between the germline ends. Looked up from germline, CDR1 is LNHDA and CDR2 is SQIVND (reference sequence). This chain's CDR3 is CASSIDGRDYGYTF. The CDR3 DNA reads TGTGCCAGTAGTATCGACGGCAGGGATTATGGCTACACCTTC.

The chain recombines TRBV5-4 with TRBJ1-5; 10 bases match TRBD1. The V gene end was trimmed by 4 bases and the J gene end by 1 base; junction bases not matched to a gene: 2. The CDR3 sequence is 15 residues long. CDR1 is SGHNT, CDR2 YYREEE, per germline (reference sequence). The CDR3 protein is CASSTGQGSNQPQHF. CDR3 DNA sequence: TGTGCCAGCAGCACGGGACAGGGGAGCAATCAGCCCCAGCATTTT. Complete variable domain (other parts from reference TRBV5-4 and TRBJ1-5): ETGVTQSPTHLIKTRGQQVTLRCSSQSGHNTVSWYQQALGQGPQFIFQYYREEENGRGNFPPRFSGLQFPNYSSELNVNALELDDSALYLCASSTGQGSNQPQHFGDGTRLSIL.

This clonotype was picked up a small number of times. The chain uses TRBV5-8 and TRBJ1-2, with a tentative D call TRBD1 (6 bases). This CDR3 region has 15 residues. The germline V gene has CDR1 SGHTS and CDR2 YDEGEE. V dropped 4 bases and J dropped 2 bases, with 15 bases sitting between them. The CDR3 sequence is CASSIRDTRNYGYTF. CDR3 coding DNA: TGTGCCAGCAGCATCCGGGACACCCGAAACTATGGCTACACCTTC.